A single sample gave rise to the 11 T cell receptor beta chains below, sequenced in a study of neurological immune-mediated disorders. TCRdb reprocessed the 5' RACE reads with MiXCR, giving one entry per CDR3 protein. This sample has about 48,000 distinct CDR3 sequences, with 9% to 12% found just once. The material sequenced was PBMCs. The receptors shown here come from a woman between 40 and 50 years old with HTLV-1-associated myelopathy (HAM/TSP).

This clonotype has at least ten counts. The J gene is TRBJ1-1, the V gene TRBV6-5; the match to TRBD1 covers 7 bases. Germline CDR1 reads MNHEY; CDR2 reads SVGAGI. J lost 7 bases, V lost 5 bases, and 13 bases had no gene match. The CDR3 totals 15 residues. CDR3 coding DNA: TGTGCCAGCAGTAAAACCCAGACAGGGCTACTTGAAGCTTTCTTT. Amino acid sequence: CASSKTQTGLLEAFF.

As for this clonotype: A much bigger clone sits one base away, suggesting this may be a read error. The CDR3 coding sequence is TGTTCCAGCAGCCCACTTAGCGGGGGCGACACCAATGAGCAGTTCTTC. Residues: CSSSPLSGGDTNEQFF. V and J are TRBV7-6 and TRBJ2-1, with TRBD2 matching over 9 bases. The CDR3 runs to 16 residues. Germline-derived CDR1 and CDR2 are SGHVS and FNYEAQ. Filled out from reference TRBV7-6 and TRBJ2-1, the complete variable domain reads GAGVSQSPRYKVTKRGQDVALRCDPISGHVSLYWYRQALGQGPEFLTYFNYEAQQDKSGLPNDRFSAERPEGSISTLTIQRTEQRDSAMYRCSSSPLSGGDTNEQFFGPGTRLTVL.

This clonotype was seen repeatedly, ten times or more. The chain joins TRBV5-6 to TRBJ2-5; 12 nucleotides align to TRBD2. The CDR3 is 15 amino acids. Trimming took 4 bases from V and 4 from J; bases not matched to a gene: 5. Germline CDR1 and CDR2: SGHDT and YYEEEE. CDR3 sequence: CASSLLAGGRETQYF. The CDR3 DNA follows: TGTGCCAGCAGCCTTCTAGCGGGGGGGCGAGAGACCCAGTACTTC. The full variable domain, its missing parts supplied by reference TRBV5-6 and TRBJ2-5, is DAGVTQSPTHLIKTRGQQVTLRCSPKSGHDTVSWYQQALGQGPQFIFQYYEEEERQRGNFPDRFSGHQFPNYSSELNVNALLLGDSALYLCASSLLAGGRETQYFGPGTRLLVL.

This clonotype was seen ten or more times. This chain links TRBV4-3 with TRBJ2-5, with D possibly being TRBD1 or TRBD2 (6 bases each). The CDR3 has 15 residues. Trimming shortened V by 5 bases and J by 4 bases, and 17 bases separated the two germline ends. Per germline, CDR1 LGHNA and CDR2 YSLEER. CDR3 residues: CASSDGGITGETQYF. CDR3 DNA sequence: TGCGCCAGCAGCGACGGGGGCATTACGGGAGAGACCCAGTACTTC.

This clonotype was counted many times. CDR3 DNA sequence: TGTGCCAGCAGCCAGTATAACTATGGCTACACCTTC. Translation: CASSQYNYGYTF. The chain carries TRBV12-3 or TRBV12-4 and TRBJ1-2; D gene ambiguous. This CDR3 has 12 amino acids. V lost 6 bases and J lost 1, with 6 bases in between.

This clonotype was counted many times. This rearrangement joins TRBV5-4 to TRBJ2-5; 7 positions agree with TRBD2. The length of the CDR3 is 15 residues. Trimming at V came to 4 bases and at J to 1 base, leaving 7 bases not matched to a gene. The V gene's germline CDR1 is SGHNT and CDR2 YYREEE (reference sequence). CDR3 bases: TGTGCCAGCAGCCATCAGCGGGACTCCCAAGAGACCCAGTACTTC. Encoded protein: CASSHQRDSQETQYF.

The chain uses TRBV21-1 and TRBJ2-2. TRBV21-1 is marked as a pseudogene. CDR3 length equals 19 residues. As DNA, the CDR3 is TGTGCCAGCAGCAAAGATCGGATCCATTGGACCGAGAACACCGGGGAGCTGTTTTTT. Protein product: CASSKDRIHWTENTGELFF.

This clonotype has a count of ten or more. The V gene is TRBV20-1, the J gene TRBJ2-7, with D tentatively TRBD2 (5 bases). Germline CDR1 DFQATT, CDR2 SNEGSKA (reference sequence). V was shortened by 3 bases and J by 3 bases, with 15 bases between the two germline ends. The CDR3 is made up of 14 amino acids. The CDR3 is CSARPRGYIYEQYF. The CDR3 nucleotides read TGCAGTGCTAGGCCCCGAGGGTATATCTACGAGCAGTACTTC.

This clonotype showed up many times. The rearrangement joins TRBV7-2 to TRBJ1-1; D might be TRBD1 (5 bases). Trimming removed 1 base at V and 10 bases at J, with 13 bases between. Germline values: CDR1 SGHTA, CDR2 FQGNSA. CDR3 length: 13 amino acids. Here the CDR3 DNA reads TGTGCCAGCAGCTTAGAGCCAGGGTCGGGAGCTTTCTTT. Amino acids: CASSLEPGSGAFF.

This clonotype showed up many times. The J gene is TRBJ2-1, the V gene TRBV3-1, with 11 positions matching TRBD2. Germline loops: CDR1 LGHDT, CDR2 YNNKEL (reference sequence). The CDR3 length is 15 residues. V lost 5 bases to trimming and J lost 2 bases; unmatched junction nucleotides: 2. CDR3 amino acids: CASSISGGAYNEQFF. The CDR3 coding sequence is TGTGCCAGCAGCATTAGCGGGGGGGCCTACAATGAGCAGTTCTTC.

This clonotype was recorded at least ten times. A read error may produce the germline difference seen at one junction end. The chain employs TRBV6-5 and TRBJ1-5; TRBD1 aligns across 7 bases. The germline V gene encodes CDR1 MNHEY and CDR2 SVGAGI. CDR3 length: 15 amino acids. Here the CDR3 DNA reads TGTGTCAGCAGTTACTCCGGACAGGCGGGTCAGCCCCAGCATTTT. The encoded protein is CVSSYSGQAGQPQHF.